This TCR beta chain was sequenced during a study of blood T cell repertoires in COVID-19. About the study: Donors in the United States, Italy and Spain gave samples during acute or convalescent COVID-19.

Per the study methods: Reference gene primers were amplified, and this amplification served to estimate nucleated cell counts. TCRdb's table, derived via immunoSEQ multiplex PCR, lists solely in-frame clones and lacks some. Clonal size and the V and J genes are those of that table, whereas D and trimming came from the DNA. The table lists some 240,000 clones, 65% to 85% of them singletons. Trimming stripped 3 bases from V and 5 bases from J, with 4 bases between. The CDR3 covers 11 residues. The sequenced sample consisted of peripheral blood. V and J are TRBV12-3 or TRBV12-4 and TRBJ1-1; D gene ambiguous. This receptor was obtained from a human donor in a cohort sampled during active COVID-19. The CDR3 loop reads CASSFETEAFF. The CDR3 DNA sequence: TGTGCCAGCAGTTTTGAGACTGAAGCTTTCTTT.